The subject of this entry is one T cell receptor (beta chain). V was clipped by 2 bases and J by 6 bases, with 4 bases between them. The CDR3 is made up of 11 amino acids. Germline V lookup: CDR1 MGHDK, CDR2 SYGVNS. PCR used 60 Vbeta primers and 13 Jbeta primers. Method: immunoSEQ multiplex PCR; TCRdb's copy keeps in-frame clones and lacks some. In the table there are approximately 140,000 clones, about four fifths of which are singletons. The record originates from a study of cytomegalovirus exposure and HLA in healthy donors. The source material was PBMCs. This clonotype was obtained from a male donor in good health and CMV-seronegative. The chain links TRBV25-1 to TRBJ1-2; D ambiguous. The CDR3 region has the DNA TGTGCCAGCAGTGAACGAGATGGCTACACCTTC. Translating it yields CASSERDGYTF.